The 5 T cell receptor beta chains below were found in one sample sequenced in a study of blood T cells in healthy people across ages. For the second PCR, which ran for roughly 7 to 11 cycles, a sample-barcoded 5' primer and a J-beta primer mix were used. TCRdb passed the 5' RACE reads through MiXCR, listing each CDR3 protein once. The data show roughly 2 million distinct CDR3 sequences, approximately 50% seen once. The specimen sequenced was blood. These receptors all come from a woman aged 40-49 years in good health.

This clonotype was seen more than once but under ten times. J is TRBJ2-1 and V is TRBV4-2; D may match TRBD1 or TRBD2 (5 bases each). The CDR3 runs to 14 residues. From germline, CDR1 is LGHNA and CDR2 YNFKEQ. The V gene lost 1 base and the J gene lost 4 bases, with 8 bases spanning the gap. CDR3 coding DNA: TGTGCCAGCAGCCAAGGGGACGGATACAATGAGCAGTTCTTC. Protein product: CASSQGDGYNEQFF.

This clonotype was counted a few times. For the CDR3, the DNA is TGCGCCAGCAGCACCGACAGGGGGCAGCGGCAAGAGACCCAGTACTTC. It encodes CASSTDRGQRQETQYF. The chain carries TRBV5-1 and TRBJ2-5; 10 bases line up with TRBD1. The CDR3 covers 16 residues. V lost 4 bases, J lost 2 bases, and 8 bases stayed unmatched. Germline V CDR1 and CDR2: SGHRS, YFSETQ.

The chain employs TRBV2 and TRBJ2-7; D is perhaps TRBD1 (5 bases). The CDR3 extends over 13 amino acids. In germline, CDR1 is SNHLY, CDR2 FYNNEI. Trimming took off 3 bases at V and 3 bases at J, with 9 bases between the two ends. The CDR3 bases are TGTGCCAGCAGTGACCAGGGTTACTACGAGCAGTACTTC. Encoded protein: CASSDQGYYEQYF.

V and J are TRBV20-1 and TRBJ2-4; weak D call: TRBD2 (6 bases). The J call may be mistaken, given a closer DNA end match to TRBJ2-5. Germline V gives CDR1 DFQATT, CDR2 SNEGSKA (reference sequence). The CDR3 has 16 residues. CDR3 sequence: CSASSVAEVLRETQYF. The CDR3 region has the DNA TGCAGTGCTAGTAGTGTAGCGGAGGTACTGCGGGAGACCCAGTACTTC.

The chain uses TRBV24-1 and TRBJ2-1, with a weak D call TRBD2 (5 bases). CDR1 KGHDR and CDR2 SFDVKD come from the germline V gene. The V and J ends lost 4 bases and 4 bases respectively, with 10 bases between them. The CDR3 runs to 14 residues. The CDR3 region is CATSDPGKYNEQFF. In nucleotides, the CDR3 is TGTGCCACCAGTGACCCCGGGAAGTACAATGAGCAGTTCTTC.